Presented here are 20 T cell receptor beta chains from one specimen sequenced in a study of blood T cell repertoires in COVID-19. Some clones are missing from TCRdb's copy, which holds only in-frame ones; the method was immunoSEQ multiplex PCR. Altogether about 120,000 clones are present, 87% being singletons, with the ten largest covering roughly 8%. The sample was peripheral blood. The origin of the receptors is a human donor in a cohort sampled during active COVID-19.

In its sample, this clone was seen a few times. The chain employs TRBV6-5 and TRBJ2-1; tentatively, D is TRBD2 (5 bases). The ends were cut back, 5 bases at V and 9 bases at J, with 11 bases in the middle. The CDR3 runs to 12 residues. Germline values: CDR1 MNHEY, CDR2 SVGAGI. CDR3 loop: CASSRNRGEQFF. The CDR3 DNA reads as TGTGCCAGCAGTCGAAACCGGGGTGAGCAGTTCTTC.

The J gene is TRBJ2-7, the V gene TRBV6-5; 7 bases line up with TRBD1. Germline assignment: CDR1 MNHEY and CDR2 SVGAGI. The V and J ends lost 6 bases and 0 bases, in that order; junction bases with no gene match: 5. This CDR3 is 14 amino acids long. For the CDR3, the DNA is TGTGCCAGCAGCCGGGACAGTAACTCCTACGAGCAGTACTTC. Translation: CASSRDSNSYEQYF.

The chain employs TRBV6-1 and TRBJ2-1, with D perhaps TRBD1 (5 bases). The germline V and J ends were trimmed by 3 bases and 7 bases, with 16 bases remaining between them. The germline gives CDR1 MNHNS, CDR2 SASEGT. The length of the CDR3 is 15 residues. The CDR3 bases are TGTGCCAGCAGTGACGTCCGGACCTCAGGGAATGAGCAGTTCTTC. Translation gives CASSDVRTSGNEQFF.

This sequence joins TRBV28 and TRBJ2-7, with 8 bases that match TRBD1. Trimming took 11 bases from V and 5 from J; bases not matched to a gene: 11. The CDR3 runs 13 residues. Germline V gene lookup returns CDR1 MDHEN and CDR2 SYDVKM. CDR3 in amino acids: CAVPGQGVHEQYF. For the CDR3, the DNA is TGTGCCGTACCAGGACAGGGTGTCCACGAGCAGTACTTC.

V usage is TRBV18 and J usage is TRBJ1-4, with D perhaps TRBD1 (5 bases). This CDR3 is 16 amino acids long. Trimming cost V 0 bases and J 3 bases, with 11 bases left between them. Germline-derived CDR1 and CDR2 are KGHSH and LQKENI. The CDR3 loop is CASSPPRQSANEKLFF. In nucleotides, the CDR3 is TGTGCCAGCTCACCACCCAGACAGTCCGCTAATGAAAAACTGTTTTTT.

This clone has just a few counts. V gene TRBV7-9 combines with J gene TRBJ2-1, with 15 bases fitting TRBD2. Germline-derived CDR1 and CDR2 are SEHNR and FQNEAQ (reference sequence). The V segment lost 5 bases and the J segment 6 bases; nucleotides outside the gene matches: 5. The CDR3 length is 16 residues. Here the CDR3 DNA reads TGTGCCAGCAGCGTCGGGACTAGCGGGAGGATCAATGAGCAGTTCTTC. This encodes CASSVGTSGRINEQFF. Supplemented by reference TRBV7-9 and TRBJ2-1, the full variable domain reads DTGVSQNPRHKITKRGQNVTFRCDPISEHNRLYWYRQTLGQGPEFLTYFQNEAQLEKSRLLSDRFSAERPKGSFSTLEIQRTEQGDSAMYLCASSVGTSGRINEQFFGPGTRLTVL.

The chain carries TRBV5-6 and TRBJ2-7, with a possible D match to TRBD1 (7 bases). The V end lost 4 bases, the J end lost 7 bases, and 27 bases lay between the germline ends. This CDR3 has 17 residues. Germline CDR1 is SGHDT and CDR2 is YYEEEE. The CDR3 DNA reads as TGTGCCAGCAGCGGCATAAAGGACTACAGGGGCGACTGGGAGCAGTACTTC. This codes for CASSGIKDYRGDWEQYF.

The chain is built from TRBV7-9 and TRBJ2-1, with 8 bases fitting TRBD2. Germline CDR1 reads SEHNR; CDR2 reads FQNEAQ (reference sequence). V lost 3 bases and J lost 6; bases outside the gene matches: 7. The length of the CDR3 is 15 residues. CDR3 in amino acids: CASSFRGGPINEQFF. In DNA form, the CDR3 reads TGTGCCAGCAGCTTCCGGGGGGGCCCCATCAATGAGCAGTTCTTC.

The genes are TRBV6-4 and TRBJ2-2; no firm D call. The CDR3 totals 13 residues. The V and J ends lost 3 bases and 4 bases respectively, with 6 bases between them. From germline, CDR1 is MRHNA and CDR2 SNTAGT. Written as DNA, the CDR3 is TGTGCCAGCAGTGATCTGAGCACCGGGGAGCTGTTTTTT. Protein product: CASSDLSTGELFF.

This clone was found a few times. CDR3 bases: TGCGCCAGCAGCTTCGGGGGGCTCATGAACACTGAAGCTTTCTTT. Translating gives CASSFGGLMNTEAFF. The J gene is TRBJ1-1, the V gene TRBV5-1; D may be TRBD1 (6 bases). The V gene lost 2 bases and the J gene lost 0 bases, with 11 bases spanning the gap. Germline lookup yields CDR1 SGHRS and CDR2 YFSETQ. This CDR3 contains 15 residues. Full variable domain (rest looked up from reference TRBV5-1 and TRBJ1-1): KAGVTQTPRYLIKTRGQQVTLSCSPISGHRSVSWYQQTPGQGLQFLFEYFSETQRNKGNFPGRFSGRQFSNSRSEMNVSTLELGDSALYLCASSFGGLMNTEAFFGQGTRLTVV.

The chain carries TRBV29-1 and TRBJ2-5; 10 bases align to TRBD1. CDR3 length: 15 residues. Trimming at V came to 4 bases and at J to 3 bases, leaving 8 bases not matched to a gene. CDR1 SQVTM and CDR2 ANQGSEA come from the germline V gene. CDR3 sequence: CSVVSSDRGKETQYF. The CDR3 DNA reads TGCAGCGTTGTCTCGTCGGACAGGGGGAAAGAGACCCAGTACTTC.

The rearrangement links TRBV5-1 to TRBJ2-3, with 7 bases lining up with TRBD2. The junction had 12 bases not matched to a gene; V was cut back by 4 bases and J by 1 base. Germline CDR1 SGHRS, CDR2 YFSETQ. This CDR3 comprises 17 residues. The CDR3 region has the DNA TGCGCCAGCAGCCCGGGGCACGGCGGGAGTGGCACAGATACGCAGTATTTT. Translated, it gives CASSPGHGGSGTDTQYF. Full variable domain (missing parts from reference TRBV5-1 and TRBJ2-3): KAGVTQTPRYLIKTRGQQVTLSCSPISGHRSVSWYQQTPGQGLQFLFEYFSETQRNKGNFPGRFSGRQFSNSRSEMNVSTLELGDSALYLCASSPGHGGSGTDTQYFGPGTRLTVL.

The chain carries TRBV11-2 and TRBJ2-7; 8 positions agree with TRBD1. Germline trimming cut 6 bases from V and 2 bases from J; bases unmatched to any gene: 9. Germline V gene sequence: CDR1 SGHAT, CDR2 FQNNGV. The CDR3 contains 15 residues. In nucleotides, the CDR3 is TGTGCCAGCAGGACAGGGGCCTATTCTCCCTACGAGCAGTACTTC. Translation gives CASRTGAYSPYEQYF.

This clone was seen a handful of times. The chain is built from TRBV7-9 and TRBJ1-2; 7 positions agree with TRBD1. With 2 bases clipped from V and 4 bases from J, the junction kept 7 bases outside the gene matches. CDR3 length: 15 amino acids. Germline assignment: CDR1 SEHNR and CDR2 FQNEAQ (reference sequence). CDR3 nucleotides: TGTGCCAGCAGCTTATGGGACAGCAATACCTATGGCTACACCTTC. It encodes CASSLWDSNTYGYTF.

The rearrangement uses TRBV19 and TRBJ1-2, with 9 nucleotides matching TRBD1. CDR3 length: 16 residues. With V trimmed by 6 bases and J by 2 bases, 10 bases remained unmatched. Germline V gives CDR1 LNHDA, CDR2 SQIVND (reference sequence). Here the CDR3 reads CASSERRDRENYGYTF. The CDR3 DNA sequence: TGTGCCAGTAGCGAGAGACGGGACAGGGAGAACTATGGCTACACCTTC.

The V gene is TRBV4-2, the J gene TRBJ2-7; 7 bases map to TRBD1. This CDR3 contains 15 residues. The V gene's germline CDR1 is LGHNA and CDR2 YNFKEQ. Losses at the gene ends were 0 bases for V and 5 bases for J; bases not matched to a gene: 7. The chain's CDR3 is CASSQDPGQIDEQYF. For the CDR3, the DNA is TGTGCCAGCAGCCAAGATCCGGGACAGATCGACGAGCAGTACTTC.

This chain uses TRBV28 with TRBJ2-3; no clear D. CDR1 and CDR2 (germline): MDHEN, SYDVKM. Trimming took 3 bases from V and 11 from J, leaving 12 bases between them. This CDR3 is built from 12 residues. CDR3: CASSFTSLKQYF. CDR3 nucleotide sequence: TGTGCCAGCAGTTTCACGAGTTTAAAGCAGTATTTT.

The V call is TRBV6-1, the J call TRBJ2-5, with 8 bases identical to TRBD2. From germline, CDR1 is MNHNS and CDR2 SASEGT. This CDR3 spans 16 amino acids. J gave up 0 bases and V 4 bases, and 7 bases lay outside the gene matches. CDR3 bases: TGTGCCAGCAGTGGTGGAAGACTAGCGTACCAAGAGACCCAGTACTTC. Translating gives CASSGGRLAYQETQYF.

The V call is TRBV9, the J call TRBJ2-1; the match to TRBD1 covers 12 bases. The length of the CDR3 is 17 residues. The V gene's germline CDR1 is SGDLS and CDR2 YYNGEE. Unmatched junction bases numbered 8, after V lost 3 bases and J lost 4 bases. The CDR3 DNA reads as TGTGCCAGCAGCGAGGGGACAGGGGGCCGGGGGTACAATGAGCAGTTCTTC. Translation gives CASSEGTGGRGYNEQFF.

This chain uses TRBV5-1 with TRBJ2-5; TRBD2 matches at 8 bases. The CDR3 has 16 amino acids. Germline CDR1 reads SGHRS; CDR2 reads YFSETQ. Trimming at V came to 4 bases and at J to 0 bases, leaving 8 bases not matched to a gene. The CDR3 coding sequence is TGCGCCAGCAGCCCGGTGGTAGCGGGGAACCAAGAGACCCAGTACTTC. It translates to CASSPVVAGNQETQYF.